The rows below give T cell receptor beta chains drawn from one sample of a study of graft-versus-host responses after intestinal transplantation. Antigens of these TCRs are unknown. Sequencing was performed with immunoSEQ multiplex PCR; in TCRdb, only in-frame clones are kept and a portion is missing. The repertoire includes about 130,000 clones, around nine tenths of them detected once, and around 0.16% sits in the top ten. Sequenced here: unstimulated CD4+ T cells sorted from spleen or lymph node cells, sampled before intestinal transplant. The receptors here all came from a human donor who received an intestinal transplant. Each CDR3 is given with its conserved first and last residue. A D gene is named only where the DNA matches it firmly.

D	V	J	DNA	CDR3
TRBD1	TRBV6-5	TRBJ2-4	TGTGCCAGCAGTTCAGGGGGAGCCAAAAACATTCAGTACTTC	CASSSGGAKNIQYF
TRBD1	TRBV2	TRBJ1-2	TGTGCCAGCAGTGAAGCGTCACTTGGGACAGGGGGAGGTGGCTACACCTTC	CASSEASLGTGGGGYTF
TRBD1	TRBV5-6	TRBJ1-2	TGTGCCAGCAGCCGAAGGGACAGGGGTCCCTATGACTACACCTTC	CASSRRDRGPYDYTF
-	TRBV6-5	TRBJ1-1	TGTGCCAGCAGTTACTCGAAGACCACTGAAGCTTTCTTT	CASSYSKTTEAFF
TRBD2	TRBV14	TRBJ2-1	TGTGCCAGCAGCCAAGATCGGCGGGGGGGCCAATTCTTC	CASSQDRRGGQFF
-	TRBV7-9	TRBJ1-1	TGTGCCAGCAGCTTGCGGGTCGTTCAGGTCACTGAAGCTTTCTTT	CASSLRVVQVTEAFF
-	TRBV7-9	TRBJ2-1	TGTGCCAGCAGCCCGGACAGAAACAATGAGCAGTTCTTC	CASSPDRNNEQFF
-	TRBV18	TRBJ2-2	TGTGCCAGCTCACCATTCGGCCCTACCGGCGGGGAGCTGTTTTTT	CASSPFGPTGGELFF
TRBD1	TRBV6-5	TRBJ2-2	TGTGCCAGCAGTAAAAGACAGGGGGCCACCGGGGAGCTGTTTTTT	CASSKRQGATGELFF
TRBD1	TRBV6-5	TRBJ1-1	TGTGCCAGCAGTTGGACGACAGGGCCGGGGACTGAAGCTTTCTTT	CASSWTTGPGTEAFF